These 32 T cell receptor beta chains were all obtained from the same sample, sequenced in a study of cytomegalovirus exposure and HLA in healthy donors. In the PCR, 60 Vbeta and 13 Jbeta primers were used. Profiling relied on immunoSEQ multiplex PCR, and the TCRdb table lists in-frame clones only, not all of them. Altogether about 210,000 clones are present, 82% being singletons, with the ten largest covering 6%. The source material was PBMCs. The receptors were gathered from a man between 40 and 49 years old in good health and CMV-seropositive.

To note about this clone: Mismatch with germline at one junction end may stem from a read error. The chain uses TRBV7-9 and TRBJ1-3; D unresolved. The CDR3 contains 18 residues. The germline V gene has CDR1 SEHNR and CDR2 FQNEAQ (reference sequence). CDR3 coding DNA: TGTTCCAGCAGCTTAGACTCCCCGGGAGCTGGGTCTGGAAACACCATATATTTT. Its protein product is CSSSLDSPGAGSGNTIYF.

Points on this clone: Different DNA sequences within this sample yield the same CDR3. J is TRBJ1-2 and V is TRBV20-1; no definite D call. Germline CDR1 is DFQATT and CDR2 is SNEGSKA (reference sequence). Trimming took 2 bases from V and 3 from J, leaving 4 bases between them. This CDR3 has 11 residues. CDR3 sequence: CSARRDYGYTF. The CDR3 coding sequence is TGCAGTGCTAGACGGGACTATGGCTACACCTTC.

The chain carries TRBV18 and TRBJ2-2, with D possibly being TRBD1 (5 bases). Looked up from germline, CDR1 is KGHSH and CDR2 is LQKENI. This CDR3 region has 15 residues. V gave up 5 bases and J gave up 0 bases, with 10 bases separating them. In DNA, the CDR3 is TGTGCCAGCTCAGTTGACAGTTCGAACACCGGGGAGCTGTTTTTT. This encodes CASSVDSSNTGELFF.

The V gene is TRBV6-6, the J gene TRBJ1-2, with TRBD1 matching 9 bases. The germline gives CDR1 MNHNY, CDR2 SVGAGI (reference sequence). Germline trimming cut 10 bases from V and 5 bases from J; bases unmatched to any gene: 8. This CDR3 contains 13 residues. In nucleotides, the CDR3 is TGTGCCACTGAACAGGGGGCGTATTATGGCTACACCTTC. This encodes CATEQGAYYGYTF.

This chain connects TRBV18 to TRBJ2-7, with D tentatively TRBD1 (5 bases). CDR1 is KGHSH, CDR2 LQKENI, per germline. The CDR3 runs 15 residues. Trimming cost V 1 base and J 4 bases, with 14 bases left between them. Here the CDR3 DNA reads TGTGCCAGCTCACCACGCGCAGGGATGGGGTACGAGCAGTACTTC. Translated, it gives CASSPRAGMGYEQYF.

This sequence joins TRBV7-8 and TRBJ2-7, with no clear D. The CDR3 runs 13 residues. Germline CDR1 and CDR2: SGHVS and FQNEAQ. The V gene lost 5 bases and the J gene lost 5 bases, with 13 bases spanning the gap. Written as DNA, the CDR3 is TGTGCCAGCAGCCCACCTCCCCGCGACGAGCAGTACTTC. Its translation is CASSPPPRDEQYF.

The chain links TRBV11-2 to TRBJ2-2, with TRBD2 matching over 7 bases. The CDR3 totals 18 residues. The V gene's germline CDR1 is SGHAT and CDR2 FQNNGV. With V trimmed by 1 base and J by 2 bases, 10 bases remained unmatched. CDR3 DNA sequence: TGTGCCAGCAGCTTAGTTGGACGCGGGAGCGGAAACACCGGGGAGCTGTTTTTT. This gives the protein CASSLVGRGSGNTGELFF.

This rearrangement joins TRBV11-3 to TRBJ2-7; TRBD1 aligns across 8 bases. This CDR3 has 14 residues. V was pared by 5 bases and J by 6 bases, with 9 bases of the junction left unmatched. The germline V gene has CDR1 SGHNT and CDR2 YENEEA. The DNA for the CDR3 is TGTGCCAGCAGCCCCGGACAGGGAGGAGGCGAGCAGTACTTC. Amino acids: CASSPGQGGGEQYF.

This chain connects TRBV5-1 to TRBJ2-1; 10 bases match TRBD2. Looked up from germline, CDR1 is SGHRS and CDR2 is YFSETQ. The CDR3 extends over 15 amino acids. Losses at the gene ends were 4 bases for V and 5 bases for J; bases not matched to a gene: 6. The CDR3 here is CASSPGTSANNEQFF. CDR3 sequence (DNA): TGCGCCAGCAGCCCGGGGACTAGCGCCAACAATGAGCAGTTCTTC.

V usage is TRBV4-1 and J usage is TRBJ1-5; D is unresolved. The CDR3 sequence is 14 residues long. Germline loops: CDR1 MGHRA, CDR2 YSYEKL. Between the trimmed V and J ends, which lost 3 bases and 11 bases, there was a span of 17 bases. The CDR3: CASSQEAGFGAQHF. CDR3 nucleotide sequence: TGCGCCAGCAGCCAGGAGGCGGGGTTCGGGGCCCAGCATTTT.

V and J are TRBV5-1 and TRBJ1-5; D perhaps matches TRBD1 (5 bases). Germline loops: CDR1 SGHRS, CDR2 YFSETQ. The CDR3 extends over 15 amino acids. Trimming took 4 bases from V and 0 from J, leaving 11 bases between them. For the CDR3, the DNA is TGCGCCAGCAGCCAGGGACTTAATAGCAATCAGCCCCAGCATTTT. Translation gives CASSQGLNSNQPQHF.

This CDR3 is CAISQGITEAFF. CDR3 bases: TGTGCCATCAGCCAGGGAATCACTGAAGCTTTCTTT. V usage is TRBV10-3 and J usage is TRBJ1-1; TRBD1 is a possible D gene (5 bases). The CDR3 is made up of 12 amino acids. Germline CDR1 is ENHRY and CDR2 is SYGVKD. Trimming shortened V by 6 bases and J by 4 bases, and 9 bases separated the two germline ends.

This chain connects TRBV19 to TRBJ1-1, with D perhaps TRBD1 (5 bases). The CDR3 sequence is 14 residues long. V lost 1 base and J lost 1, with 7 bases in between. Germline lookup yields CDR1 LNHDA and CDR2 SQIVND (reference sequence). CDR3 in DNA: TGTGCCAGTAGTATAGTAGGGGCGAACACTGAAGCTTTCTTT. Its translation is CASSIVGANTEAFF.

The chain is built from TRBV18 and TRBJ2-3; D is perhaps TRBD2 (6 bases). Germline CDR1 reads KGHSH; CDR2 reads LQKENI. Trimming stripped 3 bases from V and 5 bases from J, with 12 bases between. The length of the CDR3 is 14 residues. The chain's CDR3 is CASSPGGGEDTQYF. The CDR3 nucleotides read TGTGCCAGCTCACCCGGGGGAGGTGAAGATACGCAGTATTTT. The full variable domain, with the rest looked up from reference TRBV18 and TRBJ2-3, is NAGVMQNPRHLVRRRGQEARLRCSPMKGHSHVYWYRQLPEEGLKFMVYLQKENIIDESGMPKERFSAEFPKEGPSILRIQQVVRGDSAAYFCASSPGGGEDTQYFGPGTRLTVL.

The chain couples TRBV5-1 to TRBJ2-1; tentatively, D is TRBD2 (6 bases). V was cut by 6 bases and J by 0 bases, with 10 bases left in between. The germline V gene encodes CDR1 SGHRS and CDR2 YFSETQ. The CDR3 has 14 amino acids. DNA of the CDR3: TGCGCCAGCAACCGGGAGACCTCCTACAATGAGCAGTTCTTC. Its translation is CASNRETSYNEQFF.

The V and J genes are TRBV29-1 and TRBJ1-2, with 9 bases aligning to TRBD1. The CDR3 is 17 amino acids. Germline trimming cut 0 bases from V and 8 bases from J; bases unmatched to any gene: 16. Germline loops: CDR1 SQVTM, CDR2 ANQGSEA. CDR3 residues: CSVEDRTGAGKTGGYTF. The DNA of the CDR3 is TGCAGCGTTGAAGATCGGACAGGGGCGGGCAAAACGGGGGGCTACACCTTC.

In its sample, this clone was seen a few times. The chain recombines TRBV4-1 with TRBJ1-2; 11 nucleotides agree with TRBD1. Germline CDR1 MGHRA, CDR2 YSYEKL. The CDR3 contains 19 residues. V gave up 6 bases and J gave up 3 bases; unmatched junction bases: 18. The CDR3 sequence is CASSEPTDRGRHKDYGYTF. The CDR3 nucleotides are TGCGCCAGCAGTGAACCGACGGACAGGGGGCGCCATAAGGACTATGGCTACACCTTC.

This chain connects TRBV20-1 to TRBJ2-5; weak D call: TRBD2 (5 bases). Germline V lookup: CDR1 DFQATT, CDR2 SNEGSKA (reference sequence). The V and J ends lost 4 bases and 5 bases respectively, with 8 bases between them. CDR3 length: 11 amino acids. The CDR3 region is CSATSGETQYF. CDR3 DNA sequence: TGCAGTGCTACTTCGGGGGAGACCCAGTACTTC.

The chain has TRBV27 and TRBJ2-6, with 7 bases that match TRBD1. Germline V gene data show CDR1 as MNHEY and CDR2 as SMNVEV (reference sequence). The J segment lost 3 bases and the V segment lost 6 bases, leaving 5 bases of the junction unmatched. This CDR3 spans 15 amino acids. CDR3 nucleotides: TGTGCCAGCAGCCAGACAGGGTTTGGGGCCAACGTCCTGACTTTC. Translating it yields CASSQTGFGANVLTF.

The rearrangement joins TRBV4-1 to TRBJ2-7; no clear D gene. The CDR3 loop spans 15 amino acids. The V and J ends lost 1 base and 2 bases respectively, with 12 bases between them. Germline V CDR1 and CDR2: MGHRA, YSYEKL. CDR3 coding DNA: TGCGCCAGCAGCCAAGTAGCAGATTCTGCCTACGAGCAGTACTTC. Amino acid sequence: CASSQVADSAYEQYF.

Ten or more counts support this clone. The chain couples TRBV4-2 to TRBJ1-5, with 8 bases that match TRBD1. The germline V gene has CDR1 LGHNA and CDR2 YNFKEQ. Trimming cost V 3 bases and J 7 bases; bases outside gene matches: 8. This CDR3 contains 15 residues. CDR3 DNA sequence: TGTGCCAGCAGCCAGACAACAGGGGGAGGGCAGCCCCAGCATTTT. This gives the protein CASSQTTGGGQPQHF.

This chain connects TRBV10-3 to TRBJ2-7; 8 nucleotides agree with TRBD1. The CDR3 is made up of 14 amino acids. Trimming took 8 bases from V and 3 from J; bases not matched to a gene: 9. Germline lookup yields CDR1 ENHRY and CDR2 SYGVKD. The CDR3 is CAISAGTGIYEQYV. CDR3 sequence (DNA): TGTGCCATCTCAGCAGGGACAGGCATCTACGAGCAGTACGTC.

In its sample, this clone was seen once. The V gene is TRBV7-9, the J gene TRBJ2-7; 10 bases map to TRBD2. In germline, CDR1 is SEHNR, CDR2 FQNEAQ (reference sequence). V was pared by 10 bases and J by 0 bases, with 12 bases of the junction left unmatched. CDR3 size: 16 residues. CDR3 bases: TGTGCCATCCTCAAGGGACTAGCGCAAAGCTCCTACGAGCAGTACTTC. Its translation is CAILKGLAQSSYEQYF.

This rearrangement joins TRBV2 to TRBJ1-2; D may be TRBD1 (5 bases). V was clipped by 4 bases and J by 6 bases, with 9 bases between them. CDR3 size: 12 residues. The V gene's germline CDR1 is SNHLY and CDR2 FYNNEI. Written as DNA, the CDR3 is TGTGCCAGCAGTGTGCAGGGCCATGGCTACACCTTC. It yields the protein CASSVQGHGYTF.

This clone came up a few times. The gene calls are TRBV5-1 and TRBJ2-7; possibly TRBD2 for D (5 bases). This CDR3 region has 14 residues. Trimming pared 2 bases from V and 4 bases from J, leaving 13 bases between. The V gene's germline CDR1 is SGHRS and CDR2 YFSETQ. The CDR3 nucleotides are TGCGCCAGCAGCTTTGGGAGCGGAACTTACGAGCAGTACTTC. Protein sequence: CASSFGSGTYEQYF.

The chain combines TRBV15 with TRBJ2-2; 8 bases are a match to TRBD1. The CDR3 extends over 16 amino acids. The V segment lost 2 bases and the J segment 4 bases; nucleotides outside the gene matches: 6. CDR1 and CDR2 from the germline V gene are LNHNV and YYDKDF (reference sequence). Here the CDR3 DNA reads TGTGCCACCAGCAGACTCGGACAGGGCGCCACCGGGGAGCTGTTTTTT. As protein: CATSRLGQGATGELFF.

The chain links TRBV10-1 to TRBJ2-7; TRBD2 matches at 9 bases. J gave up 5 bases and V 4 bases, and 6 bases lay outside the gene matches. The CDR3 sequence is 14 residues long. Germline values: CDR1 WNHNN, CDR2 SYGVQD (reference sequence). The CDR3 nucleotides read TGCGCCAGCAGTGCGAGCGGGAGGATGCACGAGCAGTACTTC. It translates to CASSASGRMHEQYF.

The chain uses TRBV5-1 and TRBJ2-6, with D uncertain. The CDR3 extends over 16 amino acids. From germline, CDR1 is SGHRS and CDR2 YFSETQ. V was clipped by 1 base and J by 0 bases, with 8 bases between them. The CDR3 bases are TGCGCCAGCAGCTTGCAAATAGCCTCTGGGGCCAACGTCCTGACTTTC. It codes for CASSLQIASGANVLTF.

The DNA for the CDR3 is TGTGCCAGCAGGGCCGGGACAGGGGGTCAGCCCCAGCATTTT. Translation gives CASRAGTGGQPQHF. The genes are TRBV2 and TRBJ1-5; TRBD1 matches at 11 bases. The CDR3 loop spans 14 amino acids. V lost 6 bases to trimming and J lost 6 bases; unmatched junction nucleotides: 4. Germline CDR1 is SNHLY and CDR2 is FYNNEI. The full variable domain, rest sourced from reference TRBV2 and TRBJ1-5, is EPEVTQTPSHQVTQMGQEVILRCVPISNHLYFYWYRQILGQKVEFLVSFYNNEISEKSEIFDDQFSVERPDGSNFTLKIRSTKLEDSAMYFCASRAGTGGQPQHFGDGTRLSIL.

V is TRBV29-1 and J is TRBJ1-1, with a weak D call TRBD1 (5 bases). The V gene's germline CDR1 is SQVTM and CDR2 ANQGSEA. V was trimmed by 8 bases and J by 1 base, leaving 8 bases between them. This CDR3 spans 11 amino acids. For the CDR3, the DNA is TGCAGCTGGGGGGAGAACACTGAAGCTTTCTTT. It codes for CSWGENTEAFF. Full variable domain (rest looked up from reference TRBV29-1 and TRBJ1-1): SAVISQKPSRDICQRGTSLTIQCQVDSQVTMMFWYRQQPGQSLTLIATANQGSEATYESGFVIDKFPISRPNLTFSTLTVSNMSPEDSSIYLCSWGENTEAFFGQGTRLTVV.

This sequence joins TRBV6-1 and TRBJ1-1, with 7 nucleotides matching TRBD1. Germline V CDR1 and CDR2: MNHNS, SASEGT. The trim removed 6 bases at V and 8 bases at J, leaving 9 bases unmatched. The CDR3 runs to 13 residues. The CDR3 DNA sequence: TGTGCCAGCAGGGATCCCCCGGGACAGGAAGCTTTCTTT. Amino acid sequence: CASRDPPGQEAFF.

The V gene is TRBV30, the J gene TRBJ2-1; a possible D gene is TRBD2 (5 bases). The CDR3 covers 14 residues. Germline CDR1 and CDR2: GTSNPN and SVGIG (reference sequence). V was clipped by 8 bases and J by 3 bases, with 17 bases between them. The CDR3 is CAAYSSYFYNEQFF. DNA of the CDR3: TGTGCCGCATACTCTAGCTATTTCTACAATGAGCAGTTCTTC.